These 32 T cell receptor beta chains were sequenced from one sample in a study of T cell changes during pregnancy in multiple sclerosis. Method: immunoSEQ multiplex PCR; TCRdb's copy keeps in-frame clones and lacks some. The table has under 80,000 clones, approximately 94% seen once; the top ten hold 0.58%. The specimen was peripheral blood, collected in the third trimester of pregnancy. All receptors come from a female donor with multiple sclerosis, enrolled in a pregnancy study.

The chain is built from TRBV19 and TRBJ1-1; tentatively, D is TRBD1 (5 bases). Trimming took off 7 bases at V and 3 bases at J, with 12 bases between the two ends. Germline CDR1 LNHDA, CDR2 SQIVND (reference sequence). The CDR3 totals 13 residues. CDR3 DNA: TGTGCCAGTAACGACAGAGTACACACTGAAGCTTTCTTT. Amino acid sequence: CASNDRVHTEAFF.

V is TRBV5-1 and J is TRBJ2-3, with D unclear. From germline, CDR1 is SGHRS and CDR2 YFSETQ. The ends were cut back, 0 bases at V and 5 bases at J, with 4 bases in the middle. This CDR3 spans 12 amino acids. The CDR3 sequence: CASSLAQDTQYF. DNA of the CDR3: TGCGCCAGCAGCTTGGCCCAAGATACGCAGTATTTT. Full variable domain (rest looked up from reference TRBV5-1 and TRBJ2-3): KAGVTQTPRYLIKTRGQQVTLSCSPISGHRSVSWYQQTPGQGLQFLFEYFSETQRNKGNFPGRFSGRQFSNSRSEMNVSTLELGDSALYLCASSLAQDTQYFGPGTRLTVL.

The rearrangement uses TRBV7-2 and TRBJ2-1; 7 positions agree with TRBD2. From germline, CDR1 is SGHTA and CDR2 FQGNSA. Trimming took 8 bases from V and 2 from J; bases not matched to a gene: 6. The CDR3 sequence is 14 residues long. CDR3: CASGPGLTYNEQFF. Written as DNA, the CDR3 is TGTGCCAGCGGACCGGGACTAACCTACAATGAGCAGTTCTTC.

V gene TRBV27 combines with J gene TRBJ2-1, with D possibly being TRBD2 (5 bases). CDR1 is MNHEY, CDR2 SMNVEV, per germline (reference sequence). The germline V and J ends were trimmed by 6 bases and 5 bases, with 17 bases remaining between them. The CDR3 is made up of 15 amino acids. The DNA of the CDR3 is TGTGCCAGCAGGCCCCCGGGCCTGCGGGACAATGAGCAGTTCTTC. It translates to CASRPPGLRDNEQFF.

The chain has TRBV5-6 and TRBJ2-7; D is ambiguous. The CDR3 spans 15 residues. Between the trimmed V and J ends, which lost 2 bases and 0 bases, there was a span of 12 bases. In germline, CDR1 is SGHDT, CDR2 YYEEEE. This CDR3 reads CASSLIARNSYEQYF. The CDR3 bases are TGTGCCAGCAGCTTAATAGCACGGAACTCCTACGAGCAGTACTTC.

The genes are TRBV7-3 and TRBJ2-2; D may be TRBD1 (6 bases). Germline CDR1 and CDR2: SGHTA and FQGTGA. The CDR3 has 15 amino acids. The ends were cut back, 5 bases at V and 4 bases at J, with 14 bases in the middle. This CDR3 reads CASSPDRLATGELFF. CDR3 DNA sequence: TGTGCCAGCAGCCCTGACAGGTTGGCCACCGGGGAGCTGTTTTTT.

This clone was seen a handful of times. The V call is TRBV5-4, the J call TRBJ2-7; D possibly corresponds to TRBD1 (5 bases). Trimming took 2 bases from V and 0 from J, leaving 12 bases between them. Germline-derived CDR1 and CDR2 are SGHNT and YYREEE (reference sequence). The CDR3 has 15 amino acids. DNA of the CDR3: TGTGCCAGCAGCTTAGAGACAGCTTTCTCCTACGAGCAGTACTTC. Protein product: CASSLETAFSYEQYF.

This chain joins TRBV2 and TRBJ1-2; D is possibly TRBD1 (5 bases). V was clipped by 5 bases and J by 2 bases, with 9 bases between them. The CDR3 runs 13 residues. In germline, CDR1 is SNHLY, CDR2 FYNNEI. Here the CDR3 reads CASSLDTNYGYTF. CDR3 coding DNA: TGTGCCAGCAGTTTGGACACCAACTATGGCTACACCTTC.

This chain connects TRBV9 to TRBJ1-4; 11 bases match TRBD1. Germline V gene sequence: CDR1 SGDLS, CDR2 YYNGEE. The CDR3 sequence is 15 residues long. V gave up 5 bases and J gave up 7 bases; unmatched junction bases: 7. The CDR3 bases are TGTGCCAGCAGTAGACCGGGACAGGGGGGTGAAAAACTGTTTTTT. Translating it yields CASSRPGQGGEKLFF.

The chain is built from TRBV5-1 and TRBJ1-3; 7 positions match TRBD1. CDR3 size: 17 residues. Germline V gene sequence: CDR1 SGHRS, CDR2 YFSETQ. V shed 5 bases and J 1 base; nucleotides not matched to a gene: 12. CDR3 sequence: CASRCETGSSSGNTIYF. CDR3 sequence (DNA): TGCGCCAGCAGGTGCGAGACAGGGAGTTCATCTGGAAACACCATATATTTT.

The chain links TRBV10-3 to TRBJ2-2, with D possibly being TRBD2 (6 bases). V shed 4 bases and J shed 2 bases, with 11 bases lying between them. Looked up from germline, CDR1 is ENHRY and CDR2 is SYGVKD. The CDR3 extends over 15 amino acids. CDR3 DNA: TGTGCCATCAGTGTCGGCGGGGTTAACACCGGGGAGCTGTTTTTT. It codes for CAISVGGVNTGELFF.

The rearrangement joins TRBV18 to TRBJ2-2; 7 bases fit TRBD2. This CDR3 comprises 17 residues. The germline gives CDR1 KGHSH, CDR2 LQKENI. With V trimmed by 2 bases and J by 4 bases, 10 bases remained unmatched. The CDR3 nucleotides read TGTGCCAGCTCACCAACCGGGGGGACGGTGACCACCGGGGAGCTGTTTTTT. This translates into CASSPTGGTVTTGELFF.

This clone was counted a single time. The rearrangement uses TRBV7-6 and TRBJ2-3; no clear D gene. Germline values: CDR1 SGHVS, CDR2 FNYEAQ. This CDR3 comprises 14 residues. Trimming took 1 base from V and 2 from J, leaving 7 bases between them. The CDR3 loop is CASSLGGYTDTQYF. CDR3 DNA: TGTGCCAGCAGCTTAGGCGGATACACAGATACGCAGTATTTT. Full variable domain (outside the CDR3, taken from reference TRBV7-6 and TRBJ2-3): GAGVSQSPRYKVTKRGQDVALRCDPISGHVSLYWYRQALGQGPEFLTYFNYEAQQDKSGLPNDRFSAERPEGSISTLTIQRTEQRDSAMYRCASSLGGYTDTQYFGPGTRLTVL.

As for this clone: This specimen includes other DNA sequences encoding the same CDR3. The chain couples TRBV4-3 to TRBJ2-7; D ambiguous. Deletions cut 0 bases from V and 0 bases from J, with 12 bases between. The germline V gene encodes CDR1 LGHNA and CDR2 YSLEER. The CDR3 covers 16 residues. The CDR3 DNA reads TGCGCCAGCAGCCAAGATTCCGGGTCGAGCTCCTACGAGCAGTACTTC. It yields the protein CASSQDSGSSSYEQYF.

V gene TRBV6-5 combines with J gene TRBJ1-1; no clear D. Germline CDR1 MNHEY, CDR2 SVGAGI. Trimming took 6 bases from V and 3 from J, leaving 11 bases between them. This CDR3 is built from 13 residues. CDR3 amino acids: CASSPGRDTEAFF. In nucleotides, the CDR3 is TGTGCCAGCAGCCCCGGGAGGGACACTGAAGCTTTCTTT.

This chain joins TRBV7-2 and TRBJ2-7; 9 bases match TRBD1. The CDR3 contains 15 residues. V lost 1 base and J lost 1; bases outside the gene matches: 2. CDR1 SGHTA and CDR2 FQGNSA come from the germline V gene. The DNA of the CDR3 is TGTGCCAGCAGCTTAGAGGGACAGGGTTCCTACGAGCAGTACTTC. This sequence encodes CASSLEGQGSYEQYF.

The J gene is TRBJ1-3, the V gene TRBV18, with TRBD1 as a possible D gene (5 bases). The germline gives CDR1 KGHSH, CDR2 LQKENI. The CDR3 extends over 15 amino acids. Trimming left V 2 bases short and J 4 bases short, with 12 bases between. Here the CDR3 reads CASSPLRGTGNTIYF. The DNA for the CDR3 is TGTGCCAGCTCACCATTAAGGGGTACGGGAAACACCATATATTTT.

The chain joins TRBV6-1 to TRBJ2-5; TRBD2 might be the D (6 bases). V was clipped by 0 bases and J by 4 bases, with 12 bases between them. There are 15 residues in the CDR3. The germline gives CDR1 MNHNS, CDR2 SASEGT. The CDR3 region is CASSEAWLARETQYF. DNA of the CDR3: TGTGCCAGCAGTGAAGCTTGGCTAGCGAGAGAGACCCAGTACTTC.

The CDR3, as DNA: TGTGCCAGCACCTATAAGGGAGCCACCTACGAGCAGTACTTC. Protein sequence: CASTYKGATYEQYF. The chain combines TRBV5-4 with TRBJ2-7; tentative D call: TRBD2 (5 bases). Germline-derived CDR1 and CDR2 are SGHNT and YYREEE (reference sequence). Trimming cost V 6 bases and J 2 bases, with 15 bases left between them. CDR3 size: 14 residues.

The chain has TRBV7-2 and TRBJ1-1; D unclear. The CDR3 is 12 amino acids. CDR1 and CDR2 (germline): SGHTA, FQGNSA. Trimming took off 1 base at V and 8 bases at J, with 8 bases between the two ends. The CDR3, as DNA: TGTGCCAGCAGCTTAGTGTGGCAGGAAGCTTTCTTT. This gives the protein CASSLVWQEAFF. Full variable domain (outside the CDR3, taken from reference TRBV7-2 and TRBJ1-1): GAGVSQSPSNKVTEKGKDVELRCDPISGHTALYWYRQSLGQGLEFLIYFQGNSAPDKSGLPSDRFSAERTGGSVSTLTIQRTQQEDSAVYLCASSLVWQEAFFGQGTRLTVV.

The chain couples TRBV6-5 to TRBJ2-2, with D possibly matching TRBD2 (5 bases). Germline CDR1 and CDR2: MNHEY and SVGAGI. This CDR3 is 15 amino acids long. The V and J ends lost 0 bases and 4 bases respectively, with 9 bases between them. In nucleotides, the CDR3 is TGTGCCAGCAGTTACTCGAGGGCGGCCACCGGGGAGCTGTTTTTT. This sequence encodes CASSYSRAATGELFF.

This chain connects TRBV11-2 to TRBJ1-2; TRBD1 is a possible D gene (5 bases). CDR1 SGHAT and CDR2 FQNNGV come from the germline V gene. V lost 6 bases, J lost 0 bases, and 14 bases lay in between. The CDR3 is 15 amino acids. The CDR3 DNA follows: TGTGCCAGCAGACGCGACAGACCTTCTAACTATGGCTACACCTTC. This codes for CASRRDRPSNYGYTF.

This clone was detected only once. This chain links TRBV2 with TRBJ2-1; 10 nucleotides align to TRBD2. This CDR3 has 15 amino acids. Trimming cost V 4 bases and J 5 bases; bases outside gene matches: 5. The germline V gene encodes CDR1 SNHLY and CDR2 FYNNEI. CDR3 in DNA: TGTGCCAGCAGTGTTGAGCGGGGGGGACACAATGAGCAGTTCTTC. Its protein product is CASSVERGGHNEQFF.

V and J are TRBV27 and TRBJ1-4; maybe TRBD1 (5 bases). CDR3 length: 13 residues. Germline CDR1 is MNHEY and CDR2 is SMNVEV (reference sequence). V lost 8 bases and J 5 bases, leaving 12 bases between the germline ends. The chain's CDR3 is CASSRQGNEKLFF. The CDR3 coding sequence is TGTGCCAGCTCGAGGCAGGGAAATGAAAAACTGTTTTTT.

The rearrangement uses TRBV7-8 and TRBJ1-1; TRBD1 matches at 7 bases. Per the germline V gene, CDR1 is SGHVS and CDR2 is FQNEAQ. The CDR3 is 13 amino acids. Losses at the gene ends were 6 bases for V and 10 bases for J; bases not matched to a gene: 11. The CDR3 loop is CASRPRQGLRAFF. In nucleotides, the CDR3 is TGTGCCAGCAGACCCCGACAGGGACTTCGAGCTTTCTTT.

The rearrangement joins TRBV7-9 to TRBJ2-4; D perhaps matches TRBD2 (6 bases). Germline V gives CDR1 SEHNR, CDR2 FQNEAQ (reference sequence). Trimming pared 5 bases from V and 7 bases from J, leaving 21 bases between. The CDR3 runs to 16 residues. The CDR3 DNA reads TGTGCCAGCAGCCCCGCGGGACTCAGGGATTTGAACATTCAGTACTTC. Protein: CASSPAGLRDLNIQYF.

The chain employs TRBV11-3 and TRBJ2-3, with D perhaps matching TRBD1 (6 bases). Trimming left V 0 bases short and J 4 bases short, with 14 bases between. Germline assignment: CDR1 SGHNT and CDR2 YENEEA. This CDR3 is 16 amino acids long. The CDR3 loop is CASSLDLVQGSDTQYF. Written as DNA, the CDR3 is TGTGCCAGCAGCTTAGATCTAGTTCAGGGGTCAGATACGCAGTATTTT. Full variable domain (outside the CDR3, taken from reference TRBV11-3 and TRBJ2-3): EAGVVQSPRYKIIEKKQPVAFWCNPISGHNTLYWYLQNLGQGPELLIRYENEEAVDDSQLPKDRFSAERLKGVDSTLKIQPAELGDSAVYLCASSLDLVQGSDTQYFGPGTRLTVL.

V gene TRBV6-1 combines with J gene TRBJ2-7; 8 bases line up with TRBD1. V trimming: 8 bases; J trimming: 6 bases; junction bases outside the gene matches: 12. Germline assignment: CDR1 MNHNS and CDR2 SASEGT. This CDR3 is 14 amino acids long. The CDR3 DNA reads as TGTGCCAGCGAGACCTTCAGGGGGCGAGGCGAGCAGTACTTC. Encoded protein: CASETFRGRGEQYF.

This rearrangement joins TRBV6-6 to TRBJ1-1; no reliable D call. V lost 0 bases to trimming and J lost 1 base, with 12 bases between them. The CDR3 loop spans 16 amino acids. The germline V gene has CDR1 MNHNY and CDR2 SVGAGI (reference sequence). The CDR3 nucleotides read TGTGCCAGCAGTTACTCTATGATCGACACGAACACTGAAGCTTTCTTT. Its protein product is CASSYSMIDTNTEAFF.

DNA for the CDR3: TGTGCCAGCACGCGCGGCTATAATTCACCCCTCCACTTT. Protein sequence: CASTRGYNSPLHF. The chain uses TRBV5-4 and TRBJ1-6; D gene uncertain. Germline V gene lookup returns CDR1 SGHNT and CDR2 YYREEE (reference sequence). The ends were cut back, 6 bases at V and 3 bases at J, with 7 bases in the middle. This CDR3 is built from 13 residues.

The chain links TRBV19 to TRBJ1-2; D possibly corresponds to TRBD1 (6 bases). CDR3 size: 15 residues. Germline CDR1 reads LNHDA; CDR2 reads SQIVND (reference sequence). V was shortened by 6 bases and J by 0 bases, with 14 bases between the two germline ends. The DNA for the CDR3 is TGTGCCAGTAGGATTACAGGGTTAGCTAACTATGGCTACACCTTC. Translated, it gives CASRITGLANYGYTF.

This chain joins TRBV9 and TRBJ2-1, with 11 bases fitting TRBD2. The CDR3 loop spans 15 amino acids. CDR1 and CDR2 from the germline V gene are SGDLS and YYNGEE. The V and J ends lost 0 bases and 8 bases, in that order; junction bases with no gene match: 4. Written as DNA, the CDR3 is TGTGCCAGCAGCGTAGTAGCGGGGGGGCCCCATGAGCAGTTCTTC. Amino acids: CASSVVAGGPHEQFF.